A single sample gave rise to the 32 T cell receptor beta chains below, sequenced in a study of PD-1 blockade in classical Hodgkin lymphoma. Data came from immunoSEQ multiplex PCR; TCRdb stores just in-frame clones and leaves some out. This table holds 30,000 to 35,000 clones, roughly four fifths found once. Time point specified: cycle 4 day 1 (C4D1), after 6 weeks of nivolumab. Every patient experienced relapse after autologous stem cell transplantation, and brentuximab vedotin exposure varied. Purification of CD4+ T cells from thawed PBMCs was achieved by magnetic negative selection. Sample: CD4+ T cells from blood, taken before the fourth cycle of nivolumab. All receptors derive from a human donor with classical Hodgkin lymphoma.

This chain connects TRBV5-1 to TRBJ1-4; 7 bases are shared with TRBD1. Trimming took 2 bases from V and 7 from J; bases not matched to a gene: 8. The germline gives CDR1 SGHRS, CDR2 YFSETQ. There are 15 residues in the CDR3. CDR3 protein: CASSFSGGEGEKLFF. CDR3 bases: TGCGCCAGCAGCTTCTCAGGGGGTGAGGGTGAAAAACTGTTTTTT.

V gene TRBV18 combines with J gene TRBJ1-3; 8 bases are a match to TRBD1. The CDR3 extends over 17 amino acids. V dropped 3 bases and J dropped 0; count of bases not matched to a gene: 7. From germline, CDR1 is KGHSH and CDR2 LQKENI. CDR3 in amino acids: CASSPTGDPLSGNTIYF. CDR3 coding DNA: TGTGCCAGCTCACCGACAGGGGATCCGCTCTCTGGAAACACCATATATTTT.

The chain carries TRBV7-2 and TRBJ1-4; no definite D call. Germline values: CDR1 SGHTA, CDR2 FQGNSA. Trimming removed 2 bases at V and 5 bases at J, with 9 bases between. The CDR3 spans 14 residues. The CDR3 DNA follows: TGTGCCAGCAGCTTAAGCTATGGAAATGAAAAACTGTTTTTT. It is translated as CASSLSYGNEKLFF.

CDR3 in amino acids: CASSFDRIESSYEQYF. CDR3 in DNA: TGTGCCAGCAGCTTCGACAGGATCGAAAGCTCCTACGAGCAGTACTTC. This chain uses TRBV5-4 with TRBJ2-7, with TRBD1 as a possible D gene (6 bases). Looked up from germline, CDR1 is SGHNT and CDR2 is YYREEE (reference sequence). The CDR3 runs to 16 residues. The V and J ends lost 2 bases and 0 bases respectively, with 15 bases between them.

The chain couples TRBV13 to TRBJ1-1; D not resolved. Germline V gene lookup returns CDR1 PRHDT and CDR2 FYEKMQ (reference sequence). CDR3 length: 14 amino acids. Trimming cost V 5 bases and J 1 base, with 11 bases left between them. In DNA, the CDR3 is TGTGCCAGCAGCGAAGACCAAAAGAACACTGAAGCTTTCTTT. It yields the protein CASSEDQKNTEAFF.

J is TRBJ1-1 and V is TRBV12-5; TRBD1 is a possible D gene (5 bases). Deletions cut 1 base from V and 9 bases from J, with 12 bases between. Germline assignment: CDR1 LGHNT and CDR2 FRNRAP. The CDR3 sequence is 13 residues long. The DNA of the CDR3 is TGTGCTAGTGGTTTGGGAGACAGCAGGAAAGCTTTCTTT. It codes for CASGLGDSRKAFF.

The chain employs TRBV7-6 and TRBJ1-1; D possibly corresponds to TRBD1 (5 bases). The CDR3 is 14 amino acids. Germline lookup yields CDR1 SGHVS and CDR2 FNYEAQ. V lost 0 bases to trimming and J lost 4 bases, with 9 bases between them. In DNA form, the CDR3 reads TGTGCCAGCAGCTTAGCGCCAAGGGGCACTGAAGCTTTCTTT. Translating it yields CASSLAPRGTEAFF.

J is TRBJ2-2 and V is TRBV5-1, with TRBD1 identical over 7 bases. CDR3 length: 16 amino acids. Trimming at V came to 0 bases and at J to 1 base, leaving 3 bases not matched to a gene. Germline V gene sequence: CDR1 SGHRS, CDR2 YFSETQ. CDR3 sequence reads: CASSLARTGNTGELFF. DNA of the CDR3: TGCGCCAGCAGCTTGGCCAGGACAGGGAACACCGGGGAGCTGTTTTTT.

The V and J genes are TRBV30 and TRBJ1-5, with 7 bases matching TRBD1. J gave up 5 bases and V 4 bases, and 8 bases lay outside the gene matches. The CDR3 consists of 14 residues. In germline, CDR1 is GTSNPN, CDR2 SVGIG (reference sequence). This CDR3 is CAWTGTALHQPQHF. DNA for the CDR3: TGTGCCTGGACGGGGACAGCCTTGCATCAGCCCCAGCATTTT. Full variable domain (outside the CDR3, taken from reference TRBV30 and TRBJ1-5): SQTIHQWPATLVQPVGSPLSLECTVEGTSNPNLYWYRQAAGRGLQLLFYSVGIGQISSEVPQNLSASRPQDRQFILSSKKLLLSDSGFYLCAWTGTALHQPQHFGDGTRLSIL.

This rearrangement joins TRBV7-2 to TRBJ2-3, with D unclear. The CDR3 runs to 17 residues. Between the trimmed V and J ends, which lost 1 base and 1 base, there was a span of 15 bases. Germline CDR1 and CDR2: SGHTA and FQGNSA. The CDR3 reads CASSLVRWPPGTDTQYF. DNA of the CDR3: TGTGCCAGCAGCTTAGTTCGGTGGCCCCCCGGCACAGATACGCAGTATTTT.

V usage is TRBV18 and J usage is TRBJ2-2; D remains ambiguous. The CDR3 is 14 residues long. CDR1 KGHSH and CDR2 LQKENI come from the germline V gene. Trimming took 3 bases from V and 9 from J, leaving 14 bases between them. CDR3 residues: CASSPSGRTRELFF. The CDR3 DNA sequence: TGTGCCAGCTCACCTTCTGGGCGGACCCGGGAGCTGTTTTTT.

This chain joins TRBV7-2 and TRBJ2-5, with D possibly TRBD1 on 5 matching bases. V was trimmed by 3 bases and J by 5 bases, leaving 10 bases between them. Germline loops: CDR1 SGHTA, CDR2 FQGNSA. The CDR3 sequence is 13 residues long. The CDR3 loop reads CASSFRRAETQYF. The DNA for the CDR3 is TGTGCCAGCAGCTTCCGCAGGGCGGAGACCCAGTACTTC.

The chain couples TRBV5-8 to TRBJ2-2; D is ambiguous. V was clipped by 0 bases and J by 5 bases, with 14 bases between them. Germline V gene sequence: CDR1 SGHTS, CDR2 YDEGEE. The CDR3 covers 16 residues. The CDR3 protein is CASSLGYGTPTGELFF. CDR3 DNA sequence: TGTGCCAGCAGCTTGGGGTATGGTACTCCAACCGGGGAGCTGTTTTTT.

The V and J genes are TRBV12-5 and TRBJ1-6, with D perhaps TRBD1 (5 bases). The CDR3 runs to 15 residues. Germline V gene data show CDR1 as LGHNT and CDR2 as FRNRAP. V was shortened by 0 bases and J by 8 bases, with 11 bases between the two germline ends. The CDR3 reads CASGLVGGLDSPLHF. The CDR3, as DNA: TGTGCTAGTGGTTTGGTGGGGGGTTTGGATTCACCCCTCCACTTT. Looking up the rest from reference TRBV12-5 and TRBJ1-6 gives the full variable domain: DARVTQTPRHKVTEMGQEVTMRCQPILGHNTVFWYRQTMMQGLELLAYFRNRAPLDDSGMPKDRFSAEMPDATLATLKIQPSEPRDSAVYFCASGLVGGLDSPLHFGNGTRLTVT.

The chain couples TRBV21-1 to TRBJ2-7; no DNA check was done on the table's D call, TRBD1. TRBV21-1 is noted as a pseudogene. There are 12 residues in the CDR3. In nucleotides, the CDR3 is TGTGCCAGCTGTACAGGGCCGCACGAGCAGTACTTC. This translates into CASCTGPHEQYF.

The chain is built from TRBV6-1 and TRBJ2-5; unclear D gene. V lost 8 bases to trimming and J lost 1 base, with 11 bases between them. Germline CDR1 and CDR2: MNHNS and SASEGT. The CDR3 has 13 residues. The CDR3 loop is CASRFAGQETQYF. The CDR3 region has the DNA TGTGCCAGCCGGTTTGCAGGCCAAGAGACCCAGTACTTC.

The V gene is TRBV7-2, the J gene TRBJ1-5; 7 bases fit TRBD1. This CDR3 has 15 residues. V dropped 5 bases and J dropped 2; count of bases not matched to a gene: 6. Germline-derived CDR1 and CDR2 are SGHTA and FQGNSA. The CDR3 DNA reads TGTGCCAGCAGCGAGGGGGCCTCGGGCAATCAGCCCCAGCATTTT. It encodes CASSEGASGNQPQHF.

This clone was seen just once. The rearrangement joins TRBV11-2 to TRBJ2-1; tentative D call: TRBD1 (6 bases). V lost 5 bases and J 5 bases, leaving 16 bases between the germline ends. Looked up from germline, CDR1 is SGHAT and CDR2 is FQNNGV. The CDR3 covers 15 residues. CDR3 protein: CASSNAGTTDNEQFF. In nucleotides, the CDR3 is TGTGCCAGCAGCAATGCCGGGACAACCGACAATGAGCAGTTCTTC. Full variable domain (missing parts from reference TRBV11-2 and TRBJ2-1): EAGVAQSPRYKIIEKRQSVAFWCNPISGHATLYWYQQILGQGPKLLIQFQNNGVVDDSQLPKDRFSAERLKGVDSTLKIQPAKLEDSAVYLCASSNAGTTDNEQFFGPGTRLTVL.

The genes are TRBV11-3 and TRBJ2-2; 9 bases map to TRBD2. The length of the CDR3 is 16 residues. Germline CDR1 SGHNT, CDR2 YENEEA. The V gene end was trimmed by 5 bases and the J gene end by 6 bases; junction bases not matched to a gene: 10. CDR3 bases: TGTGCCAGCAGCCTAGGAATAGCGGGGGACTCCGGGGAGCTGTTTTTT. Residues: CASSLGIAGDSGELFF. Full variable domain (remainder filled in from reference TRBV11-3 and TRBJ2-2): EAGVVQSPRYKIIEKKQPVAFWCNPISGHNTLYWYLQNLGQGPELLIRYENEEAVDDSQLPKDRFSAERLKGVDSTLKIQPAELGDSAVYLCASSLGIAGDSGELFFGEGSRLTVL.

The rearrangement uses TRBV29-1 and TRBJ2-2; D not resolved. CDR3 length: 13 amino acids. Germline CDR1 SQVTM, CDR2 ANQGSEA. Trimming removed 4 bases from V and 2 bases from J, with 8 bases in between. As DNA, the CDR3 is TGCAGCGTTGCCAGCATAAACACCGGGGAGCTGTTTTTT. Translation: CSVASINTGELFF.

This clone was seen a few times. V usage is TRBV6-5 and J usage is TRBJ1-2; D uncertain. Looked up from germline, CDR1 is MNHEY and CDR2 is SVGAGI. This CDR3 contains 11 residues. The ends were cut back, 10 bases at V and 3 bases at J, with 9 bases in the middle. The CDR3 reads CATNAYYGYTF. The CDR3 DNA reads as TGTGCCACCAACGCCTACTATGGCTACACCTTC.

The chain is built from TRBV18 and TRBJ2-7; TRBD1 agrees at 7 bases. The CDR3 has 16 residues. CDR1 and CDR2 (germline): KGHSH, LQKENI. V trimming: 6 bases; J trimming: 0 bases; junction bases outside the gene matches: 11. The CDR3 reads CASSLGTADNSYEQYF. The CDR3 coding sequence is TGTGCCAGCTCCCTGGGGACAGCCGACAACTCCTACGAGCAGTACTTC.

This clone was recorded only once. The chain carries TRBV2 and TRBJ1-5; D is uncertain. From germline, CDR1 is SNHLY and CDR2 FYNNEI. The CDR3 contains 16 residues. Trimming left V 0 bases short and J 1 base short, with 10 bases between. The CDR3 bases are TGTGCCAGCAGTGAAGCCCAGAAGGTCAGCAATCAGCCCCAGCATTTT. This sequence encodes CASSEAQKVSNQPQHF.

The V gene is TRBV4-3, the J gene TRBJ2-6; D possibly corresponds to TRBD2 (5 bases). CDR1 LGHNA and CDR2 YSLEER come from the germline V gene. V was trimmed by 0 bases and J by 0 bases, leaving 6 bases between them. The CDR3 is 16 residues long. The CDR3 loop reads CASSQDGVSGANVLTF. For the CDR3, the DNA is TGCGCCAGCAGCCAAGACGGGGTCTCTGGGGCCAACGTCCTGACTTTC.

This chain links TRBV29-1 with TRBJ2-1; 7 bases line up with TRBD1. The CDR3 consists of 13 residues. With V trimmed by 7 bases and J by 4 bases, 7 bases remained unmatched. Germline loops: CDR1 SQVTM, CDR2 ANQGSEA. The CDR3 nucleotides are TGCAGCGCCAGGGGGACACCTTACAATGAGCAGTTCTTC. Its protein product is CSARGTPYNEQFF.

This chain joins TRBV30 and TRBJ1-1; 9 bases are a match to TRBD1. From germline, CDR1 is GTSNPN and CDR2 SVGIG (reference sequence). V lost 5 bases and J lost 6; bases outside the gene matches: 16. This CDR3 spans 16 amino acids. The CDR3 nucleotides are TGTGCCTGGTACCGGGACAGGGCAGTTCGGGCGGCTGAAGCTTTCTTT. Residues: CAWYRDRAVRAAEAFF.

CDR3 nucleotide sequence: TGTGCCAGCAGCCACCTAAACCGGGACAGGGAAAATGGCTACACCTTC. As protein: CASSHLNRDRENGYTF. The chain carries TRBV4-2 and TRBJ1-2, with TRBD1 matching over 9 bases. With 3 bases clipped from V and 6 bases from J, the junction kept 11 bases outside the gene matches. Germline CDR1 and CDR2: LGHNA and YNFKEQ. CDR3 length: 16 amino acids.

V and J are TRBV28 and TRBJ1-1; D ambiguous. This CDR3 has 11 residues. Trimming stripped 10 bases from V and 5 bases from J, with 11 bases between. Germline V gene lookup returns CDR1 MDHEN and CDR2 SYDVKM. The CDR3 bases are TGTGCCACCCGGGCGGGGACTGAAGCTTTCTTT. Translating gives CATRAGTEAFF. Full variable domain (remainder filled in from reference TRBV28 and TRBJ1-1): DVKVTQSSRYLVKRTGEKVFLECVQDMDHENMFWYRQDPGLGLRLIYFSYDVKMKEKGDIPEGYSVSREKKERFSLILESASTNQTSMYLCATRAGTEAFFGQGTRLTVV.

The V and J genes are TRBV4-3 and TRBJ2-1, with D tentatively TRBD1 or TRBD2 (5 bases each). This CDR3 is 15 amino acids long. The germline V and J ends were trimmed by 7 bases and 0 bases, with 13 bases remaining between them. Looked up from germline, CDR1 is LGHNA and CDR2 is YSLEER. CDR3 sequence reads: CASTRDPSSYNEQFF. The CDR3 DNA reads as TGCGCCAGCACAAGGGACCCGAGCTCCTACAATGAGCAGTTCTTC.

The gene calls are TRBV5-1 and TRBJ1-1; 7 bases line up with TRBD1. The CDR3 totals 13 residues. V gave up 1 base and J gave up 10 bases; unmatched junction bases: 7. The V gene's germline CDR1 is SGHRS and CDR2 YFSETQ. CDR3 region: CASSLPTGYGAFF. In nucleotides, the CDR3 is TGCGCCAGCAGCTTGCCGACAGGGTATGGAGCTTTCTTT.

The V call is TRBV5-8, the J call TRBJ1-5; 7 bases line up with TRBD1. Germline V gene data show CDR1 as SGHTS and CDR2 as YDEGEE. With 4 bases clipped from V and 3 bases from J, the junction kept 4 bases outside the gene matches. The CDR3 has 14 amino acids. The CDR3 DNA sequence: TGTGCCAGCAGCGGCGGACAGGACAATCAGCCCCAGCATTTT. As protein: CASSGGQDNQPQHF. Drawing the rest from reference TRBV5-8 and TRBJ1-5, the complete variable domain is EAGVTQSPTHLIKTRGQQATLRCSPISGHTSVYWYQQALGLGLQFLLWYDEGEERNRGNFPPRFSGRQFPNYSSELNVNALELEDSALYLCASSGGQDNQPQHFGDGTRLSIL.

The chain has TRBV27 and TRBJ1-1; 9 nucleotides agree with TRBD1. Losses at the gene ends were 6 bases for V and 8 bases for J; bases not matched to a gene: 7. Germline lookup yields CDR1 MNHEY and CDR2 SMNVEV (reference sequence). This CDR3 is 13 amino acids long. The CDR3 nucleotides read TGTGCCAGCAGCTCAACAGGGGGCGGGGAAGCTTTCTTT. Protein sequence: CASSSTGGGEAFF.